Sequencing of this TCR beta chain was carried out in a study of T cells in pancreatic ductal adenocarcinoma. Using immunoSEQ multiplex PCR, the repertoire was profiled, and TCRdb retains in-frame clones only, with some absent. The sample records about 97,000 clones, more than 90% being singletons. This CDR3 is 15 amino acids long. Per germline, CDR1 SGHAT and CDR2 FQNNGV. With 1 base removed from V and 8 bases from J, the gap between germline ends came to 15 bases. The selected patients with pancreatic ductal adenocarcinoma had surgery but no neoadjuvant therapy. Sequencing input: PBMCs. The TCR was taken from a human donor with pancreatic ductal adenocarcinoma. The J gene is TRBJ2-1, the V gene TRBV11-2; tentative D call: TRBD2 (7 bases). CDR3 coding DNA: TGTGCCAGCAGCTTAGGTTATAGGGGGGGGTATGAGCAGTTCTTC. Translated: CASSLGYRGGYEQFF.